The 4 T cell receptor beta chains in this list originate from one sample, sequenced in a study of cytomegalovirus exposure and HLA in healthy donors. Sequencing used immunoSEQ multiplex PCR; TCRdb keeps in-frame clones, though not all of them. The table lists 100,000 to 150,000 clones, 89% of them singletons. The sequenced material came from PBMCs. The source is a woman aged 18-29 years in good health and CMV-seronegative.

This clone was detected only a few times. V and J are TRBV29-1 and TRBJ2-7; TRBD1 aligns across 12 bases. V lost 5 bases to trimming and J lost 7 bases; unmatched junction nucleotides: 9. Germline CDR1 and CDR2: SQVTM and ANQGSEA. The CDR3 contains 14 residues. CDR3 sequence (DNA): TGCAGCGTTATTCCGGGACAGGGGGCTTGGGAGCAGTACTTC. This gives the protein CSVIPGQGAWEQYF.

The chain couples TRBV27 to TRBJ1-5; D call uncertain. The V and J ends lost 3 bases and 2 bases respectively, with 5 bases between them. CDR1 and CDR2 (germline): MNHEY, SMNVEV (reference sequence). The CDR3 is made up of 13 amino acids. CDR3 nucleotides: TGTGCCAGCAGTTTTACGGGCAATCAGCCCCAGCATTTT. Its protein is CASSFTGNQPQHF.

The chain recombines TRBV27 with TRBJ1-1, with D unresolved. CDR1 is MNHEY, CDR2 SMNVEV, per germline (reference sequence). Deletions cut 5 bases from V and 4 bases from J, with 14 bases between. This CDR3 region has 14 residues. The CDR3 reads CASSPLAGSTEAFF. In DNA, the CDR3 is TGTGCCAGCAGTCCCCTCGCGGGGAGCACTGAAGCTTTCTTT.

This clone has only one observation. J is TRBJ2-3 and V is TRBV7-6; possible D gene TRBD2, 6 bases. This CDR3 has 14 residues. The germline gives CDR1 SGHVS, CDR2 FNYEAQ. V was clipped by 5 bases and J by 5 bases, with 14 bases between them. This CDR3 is CASSVGGAQDTQYF. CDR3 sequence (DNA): TGTGCCAGCAGCGTCGGCGGGGCCCAAGATACGCAGTATTTT. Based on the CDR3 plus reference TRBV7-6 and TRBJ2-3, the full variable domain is GAGVSQSPRYKVTKRGQDVALRCDPISGHVSLYWYRQALGQGPEFLTYFNYEAQQDKSGLPNDRFSAERPEGSISTLTIQRTEQRDSAMYRCASSVGGAQDTQYFGPGTRLTVL.